This TCR beta chain came from a study of lymphopenia after photon versus proton radiotherapy. Study-level results: In patients who died, overall survival fell as post-nadir TCR diversity dropped more. Post-nadir diversity loss with photons came from oligoclonal expansion, particularly CD8+ Temra cells. Under photons, naive T cells and diversity fell while effector/memory populations rose.

Method: immunoSEQ multiplex PCR; TCRdb's copy keeps in-frame clones and lacks some. The data contain about 160,000 clones, less than 90% of them singletons. Germline CDR1 and CDR2: MDHEN and SYDVKM. Trimming took 5 bases from V and 6 from J; bases not matched to a gene: 8. The length of the CDR3 is 15 residues. About this clone: Its antigen is still unknown.

This TCR derives from a man aged 45 to 65 with gastric cancer. The specimen was peripheral blood, collected from a patient treated with photon-based radiotherapy. The chain recombines TRBV28 with TRBJ1-5; 9 bases map to TRBD1. The CDR3 loop reads CASSSRDRATQPQHF. As DNA, the CDR3 is TGTGCCAGCAGTAGCCGGGACAGGGCGACTCAGCCCCAGCATTTT.